This T cell receptor beta chain was identified during a study of CD8 T cells in cerebrospinal fluid in Alzheimer's disease. Confirmation of patient neurodegeneration relied on biomarkers such as neurofilament, amyloid-beta and tau. TCRdb reprocessed the 10x single-cell sequencing reads; each CDR3 protein has one entry and no DNA is given. The sample has 500 to 650 distinct CDR3 sequences. Looked up from germline, CDR1 is LGHNA and CDR2 is YSLEER. This CDR3 is built from 18 residues. This clonotype is labeled large based on frequency. The sample consisted of cerebrospinal fluid. The receptor was derived from a human donor with Parkinson's disease. The rearrangement links TRBV4-3 to TRBJ1-2; the TCRdb D gene call, TRBD1, has no DNA to confirm it. The CDR3 protein is CASSQEPPEQDRRAGYTF.